This TCR beta chain was retrieved from a study of T cell responses to AZD1222 COVID-19 vaccine. Trimming took 5 bases from V and 4 from J; bases not matched to a gene: 5. The CDR3 consists of 15 residues. The germline gives CDR1 KGHDR, CDR2 SFDVKD. Data came from immunoSEQ multiplex PCR; TCRdb stores just in-frame clones and leaves some out. The data contain about 210,000 clones, about 94% of them singletons. This sample comprised peripheral blood, obtained 28 days after the second dose of the MenACWY control vaccine. The TCR originated in an adult who received the MenACWY meningococcal vaccine as a control. The chain joins TRBV24-1 to TRBJ2-2; 8 nucleotides line up with TRBD1. CDR3: CATSGGQGSTGELFF. CDR3 coding DNA: TGTGCCACCAGTGGAGGACAGGGATCCACCGGGGAGCTGTTTTTT.